The 23 T cell receptor beta chains presented below share a single source sample, sequenced in a study of blood T cell repertoires in COVID-19 (dated by TCRdb to between 2020 and 2021). The library was obtained by the immunoSEQ multiplex PCR assay. TCRdb stores this immuneACCESS table with in-frame sequences only. Part of the clones is absent; in the studies checked, under half of the shortfall reflects unresolved V genes, and no reason is known for the rest. The sample table records 290,000 or so clones; around nine tenths of these occur just once. The leading ten clones occupy approximately 2.5% of the sample. Source material: PBMCs or T cells enriched from blood (not recorded which). The source of these receptors is a woman aged 18 to 35 who had recovered from COVID-19.

The chain joins TRBV6-5 to TRBJ2-7, with a tentative D call TRBD2 (5 bases). Trimming removed 7 bases from V and 0 bases from J, with 10 bases in between. Germline-derived CDR1 and CDR2 are MNHEY and SVGAGI. The CDR3 has 13 amino acids. The CDR3 coding sequence is TGTGCCAGCACCGGACTGCCCTCCTACGAGCAGTACTTC. This translates into CASTGLPSYEQYF.

The V and J genes are TRBV15 and TRBJ1-2; TRBD1 matches at 7 bases. This CDR3 has 16 amino acids. The ends lost 0 bases at V and 6 bases at J; junction bases unmatched: 10. Germline lookup yields CDR1 LNHNV and CDR2 YYDKDF (reference sequence). The CDR3 here is CATSRDQEGAEDGYTF. The DNA for the CDR3 is TGTGCCACCAGCAGAGATCAGGAGGGGGCAGAGGATGGCTACACCTTC.

This clone was counted a few times. This sequence joins TRBV5-1 and TRBJ2-5, with D perhaps TRBD2 (6 bases). V was pared by 5 bases and J by 3 bases, with 20 bases between. Per germline, CDR1 SGHRS and CDR2 YFSETQ. The CDR3 spans 16 residues. CDR3 sequence (DNA): TGCGCCAGCAGTCGGTACAGCGGGTCAACGGAAGAGACCCAGTACTTC. This translates into CASSRYSGSTEETQYF.

The V and J genes are TRBV25-1 and TRBJ2-1; 7 nucleotides align to TRBD1. The CDR3 loop spans 14 amino acids. Germline V CDR1 and CDR2: MGHDK, SYGVNS. V was pared by 8 bases and J by 7 bases, with 11 bases of the junction left unmatched. In nucleotides, the CDR3 is TGTGCCAGCCTCAGGGCAGGGGGTTTGAATGAGCAGTTCTTC. This encodes CASLRAGGLNEQFF.

The V and J genes are TRBV2 and TRBJ1-1; D gene uncertain. The CDR3 is 13 residues long. From germline, CDR1 is SNHLY and CDR2 FYNNEI. V gave up 6 bases and J gave up 1 base, with 9 bases separating them. The CDR3 sequence: CASSAGWNTEAFF. The CDR3 DNA sequence: TGTGCCAGCAGCGCCGGGTGGAACACTGAAGCTTTCTTT.

This clone has only one observation. V is TRBV13 and J is TRBJ2-5, with a weak D call TRBD1 (6 bases). Germline CDR1 reads PRHDT; CDR2 reads FYEKMQ (reference sequence). The CDR3 is 13 amino acids. The V gene lost 5 bases and the J gene lost 6 bases, with 13 bases spanning the gap. In DNA, the CDR3 is TGTGCCAGCAGCCCCCCAGGGGTAAAGACCCAGTACTTC. The encoded protein is CASSPPGVKTQYF.

The chain links TRBV4-1 to TRBJ1-5; 7 nucleotides agree with TRBD1. Trimming cost V 3 bases and J 2 bases; bases outside gene matches: 13. The V gene's germline CDR1 is MGHRA and CDR2 YSYEKL. The CDR3 contains 18 residues. The CDR3 here is CASSQSRNRGMGNQPQHF. The CDR3, as DNA: TGCGCCAGCAGCCAGAGTCGGAACAGGGGAATGGGCAATCAGCCCCAGCATTTT.

The rearrangement links TRBV4-1 to TRBJ2-3; 10 bases map to TRBD2. The germline V gene has CDR1 MGHRA and CDR2 YSYEKL. The CDR3 totals 18 residues. The V segment lost 3 bases and the J segment 2 bases; nucleotides outside the gene matches: 11. CDR3 coding DNA: TGCGCCAGCAGCCAGACAACAAGCGGGAGGGCCTTCACAGATACGCAGTATTTT. It is translated as CASSQTTSGRAFTDTQYF.

This chain joins TRBV5-4 and TRBJ2-2; 9 nucleotides line up with TRBD1. This CDR3 is built from 15 residues. Germline lookup yields CDR1 SGHNT and CDR2 YYREEE (reference sequence). J was trimmed by 3 bases and V by 3 bases; bases with no gene match: 3. The CDR3 bases are TGTGCCAGCAGCTGGGGACAGGGACACACCGGGGAGCTGTTTTTT. Translation: CASSWGQGHTGELFF.

The V call is TRBV19, the J call TRBJ1-4; 8 nucleotides align to TRBD1. CDR3 length: 14 amino acids. Germline CDR1 is LNHDA and CDR2 is SQIVND (reference sequence). V lost 4 bases and J lost 8; bases outside the gene matches: 6. The CDR3 coding sequence is TGTGCCAGTAGTACGACAGGGGTGGGAGAAAAACTGTTTTTT. Protein product: CASSTTGVGEKLFF.

V usage is TRBV6-1 and J usage is TRBJ1-1; 7 bases are a match to TRBD1. The CDR3 is 13 amino acids. Per the germline V gene, CDR1 is MNHNS and CDR2 is SASEGT. V lost 3 bases and J lost 5; bases outside the gene matches: 3. CDR3 in amino acids: CASSEQGVTEAFF. The CDR3 nucleotides are TGTGCCAGCAGTGAGCAGGGGGTGACTGAAGCTTTCTTT.

This rearrangement joins TRBV12-3 or TRBV12-4 to TRBJ1-4; 8 nucleotides align to TRBD1. Trimming cost V 6 bases and J 6 bases; bases outside gene matches: 3. This CDR3 spans 13 amino acids. CDR3 bases: TGTGCCAGCAGGACAGGGGCCTATGAAAAACTGTTTTTT. Translating it yields CASRTGAYEKLFF.

The gene calls are TRBV6-6 and TRBJ1-3; D is possibly TRBD1 (6 bases). V lost 7 bases and J 4 bases, leaving 17 bases between the germline ends. The CDR3 extends over 15 amino acids. Per germline, CDR1 MNHNY and CDR2 SVGAGI (reference sequence). The CDR3 protein is CASKRGLGPGNTIYF. In DNA form, the CDR3 reads TGTGCCAGCAAAAGGGGGTTGGGGCCCGGAAACACCATATATTTT.

Only a few counts were recorded for this clone. The chain joins TRBV5-3 to TRBJ2-7, with 7 bases matching TRBD1. TRBV5-3 is an ORF, with its function uncertain. The CDR3 totals 16 residues. Trimming cost V 4 bases and J 4 bases; bases outside gene matches: 14. The CDR3 DNA follows: TGTGCCAGAAGCAAAACAGGGGTAAGAAAGAAGTACGAGCAGTACTTC. The encoded protein is CARSKTGVRKKYEQYF.

V and J are TRBV12-3 or TRBV12-4 and TRBJ2-7; possibly TRBD2 for D (5 bases). Trimming removed 3 bases at V and 5 bases at J, with 11 bases between. The CDR3 contains 13 residues. The CDR3 is CASSFSGSDEQYF. DNA of the CDR3: TGTGCCAGCAGTTTTTCGGGATCAGACGAGCAGTACTTC.

CDR3 protein: CASTPEAGAAETQYF. The CDR3 DNA follows: TGTGCCAGCACCCCCGAAGCGGGAGCTGCGGAGACCCAGTACTTC. The chain uses TRBV2 and TRBJ2-5; 8 bases are a match to TRBD2. The germline V gene encodes CDR1 SNHLY and CDR2 FYNNEI. The CDR3 consists of 15 residues. V trimming: 7 bases; J trimming: 5 bases; junction bases outside the gene matches: 12.

This clone is a singleton in its sample. V is TRBV4-1 and J is TRBJ2-5, with 7 bases matching TRBD2. CDR1 and CDR2 from the germline V gene are MGHRA and YSYEKL. With V trimmed by 1 base and J by 5 bases, 4 bases remained unmatched. There are 14 residues in the CDR3. As DNA, the CDR3 is TGCGCCAGCAGCCAAGGTTGGCGGGAGGAGACCCAGTACTTC. It translates to CASSQGWREETQYF.

This clone was detected only a few times. The chain uses TRBV7-6 and TRBJ2-3; 12 bases line up with TRBD1. The CDR3 is made up of 16 amino acids. V shed 5 bases, J shed 5 bases, and the junction held 8 bases outside the gene matches. CDR1 is SGHVS and CDR2 is FNYEAQ in the germline V gene. The CDR3, as DNA: TGTGCCAGCAGCCCGGACCGGGACAGGGGGCAAGATACGCAGTATTTT. Translating it yields CASSPDRDRGQDTQYF. Variable domain in full (rest from reference TRBV7-6 and TRBJ2-3): GAGVSQSPRYKVTKRGQDVALRCDPISGHVSLYWYRQALGQGPEFLTYFNYEAQQDKSGLPNDRFSAERPEGSISTLTIQRTEQRDSAMYRCASSPDRDRGQDTQYFGPGTRLTVL.

The chain employs TRBV30 and TRBJ2-7, with D hard to call. V was pared by 4 bases and J by 3 bases, with 16 bases between. Germline loops: CDR1 GTSNPN, CDR2 SVGIG (reference sequence). There are 14 residues in the CDR3. The CDR3 reads CAWNVLTFDYEQYF. The CDR3 nucleotides are TGTGCCTGGAATGTACTGACTTTTGACTACGAGCAGTACTTC.

J is TRBJ1-3 and V is TRBV18; TRBD1 matches at 7 bases. This CDR3 region has 15 residues. CDR1 and CDR2 from the germline V gene are KGHSH and LQKENI. J was trimmed by 1 base and V by 3 bases; bases with no gene match: 3. CDR3 nucleotides: TGTGCCAGCTCACCCCTGACAGGGTCTGGAAACACCATATATTTT. Protein sequence: CASSPLTGSGNTIYF. Using reference TRBV18 and TRBJ1-3 for the parts outside the CDR3, the full variable domain is NAGVMQNPRHLVRRRGQEARLRCSPMKGHSHVYWYRQLPEEGLKFMVYLQKENIIDESGMPKERFSAEFPKEGPSILRIQQVVRGDSAAYFCASSPLTGSGNTIYFGEGSWLTVV.

This clone was counted a single time. The gene calls are TRBV19 and TRBJ2-1, with 10 bases aligning to TRBD1. Trimming at V came to 4 bases and at J to 8 bases, leaving 8 bases not matched to a gene. Per germline, CDR1 LNHDA and CDR2 SQIVND (reference sequence). The CDR3 is made up of 15 amino acids. The CDR3 region has the DNA TGTGCCAGTAGTACCGACCGGGACAGGGGCGATGAGCAGTTCTTC. Translated, it gives CASSTDRDRGDEQFF.

This chain connects TRBV30 to TRBJ2-5; 7 bases are shared with TRBD1. The CDR3 loop spans 14 amino acids. Trimming removed 2 bases from V and 6 bases from J; junction bases left unmatched: 9. Germline V gives CDR1 GTSNPN, CDR2 SVGIG (reference sequence). CDR3 sequence (DNA): TGTGCCTGGAGTCAGGCAGGGGGTTGGAAGACCCAGTACTTC. This translates into CAWSQAGGWKTQYF.

The sample holds a few counts of this clone. The V gene is TRBV10-3, the J gene TRBJ2-7; 12 positions agree with TRBD1. Germline CDR1 ENHRY, CDR2 SYGVKD. V lost 3 bases, J lost 1 base, and 7 bases stayed unmatched. The CDR3 covers 17 residues. CDR3: CAISDTPGQGASYEQYF. DNA for the CDR3: TGTGCCATCAGTGACACCCCGGGACAGGGGGCTTCCTACGAGCAGTACTTC.